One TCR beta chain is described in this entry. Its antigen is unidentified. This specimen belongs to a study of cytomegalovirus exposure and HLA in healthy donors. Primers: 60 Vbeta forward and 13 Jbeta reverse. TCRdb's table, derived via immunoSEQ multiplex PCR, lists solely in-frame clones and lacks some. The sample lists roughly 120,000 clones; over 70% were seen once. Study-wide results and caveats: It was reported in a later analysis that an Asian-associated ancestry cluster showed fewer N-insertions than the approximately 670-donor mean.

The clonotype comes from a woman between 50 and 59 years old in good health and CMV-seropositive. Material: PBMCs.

The DNA of the CDR3 is TGCAGTGCGGCAGACACCGGGGAGCTGTTTTTT. It translates to CSAADTGELFF. The chain employs TRBV20-1 and TRBJ2-2; D is ambiguous. The CDR3 consists of 11 residues. Germline V gives CDR1 DFQATT, CDR2 SNEGSKA (reference sequence). The germline V and J ends were trimmed by 6 bases and 3 bases, with 5 bases remaining between them.